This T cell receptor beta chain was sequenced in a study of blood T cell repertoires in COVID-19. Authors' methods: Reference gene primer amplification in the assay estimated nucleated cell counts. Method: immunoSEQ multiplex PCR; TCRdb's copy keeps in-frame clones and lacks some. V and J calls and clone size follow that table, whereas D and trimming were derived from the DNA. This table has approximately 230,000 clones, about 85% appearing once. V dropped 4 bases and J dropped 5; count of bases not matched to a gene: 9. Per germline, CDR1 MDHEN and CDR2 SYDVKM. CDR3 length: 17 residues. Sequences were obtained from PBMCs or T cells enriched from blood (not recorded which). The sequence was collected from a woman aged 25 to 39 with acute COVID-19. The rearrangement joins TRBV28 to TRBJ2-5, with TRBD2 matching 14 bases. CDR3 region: CASSSGLAGVLIETQYF. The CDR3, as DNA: TGTGCCAGCAGTTCGGGACTAGCGGGAGTTTTGATCGAGACCCAGTACTTC.